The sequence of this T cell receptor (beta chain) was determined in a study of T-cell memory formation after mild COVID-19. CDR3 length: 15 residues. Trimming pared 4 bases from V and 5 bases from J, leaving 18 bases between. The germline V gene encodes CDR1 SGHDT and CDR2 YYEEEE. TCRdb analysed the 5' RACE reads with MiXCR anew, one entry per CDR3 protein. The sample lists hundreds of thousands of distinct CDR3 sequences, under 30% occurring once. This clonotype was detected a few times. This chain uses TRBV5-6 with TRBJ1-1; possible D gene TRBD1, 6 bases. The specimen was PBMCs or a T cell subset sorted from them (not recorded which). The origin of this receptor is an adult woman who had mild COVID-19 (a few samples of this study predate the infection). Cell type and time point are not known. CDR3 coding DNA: TGTGCCAGCAGCAATGGACAGCCTTCCGAAACTGAAGCTTTCTTT. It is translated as CASSNGQPSETEAFF.